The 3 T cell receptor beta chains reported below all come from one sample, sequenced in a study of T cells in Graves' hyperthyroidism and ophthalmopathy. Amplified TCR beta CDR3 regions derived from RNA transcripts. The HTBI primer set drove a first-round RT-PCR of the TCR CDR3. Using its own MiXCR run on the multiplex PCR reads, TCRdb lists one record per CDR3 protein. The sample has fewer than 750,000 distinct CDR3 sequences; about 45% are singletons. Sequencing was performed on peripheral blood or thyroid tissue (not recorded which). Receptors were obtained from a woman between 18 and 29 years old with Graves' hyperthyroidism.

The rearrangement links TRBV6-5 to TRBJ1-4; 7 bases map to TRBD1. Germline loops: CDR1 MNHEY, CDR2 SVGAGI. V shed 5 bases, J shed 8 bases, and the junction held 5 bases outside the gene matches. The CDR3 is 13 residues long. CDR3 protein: CASSHGTAEKLFF. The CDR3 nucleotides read TGTGCCAGCAGTCACGGGACAGCCGAAAAACTGTTTTTT.

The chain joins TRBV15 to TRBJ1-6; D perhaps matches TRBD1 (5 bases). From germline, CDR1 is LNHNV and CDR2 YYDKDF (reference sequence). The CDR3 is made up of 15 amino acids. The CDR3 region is CARDFRRGRDSPLHF. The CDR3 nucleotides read TGTGCTCGCGATTTTAGACGGGGCCGGGATTCACCCCTCCACTTT.

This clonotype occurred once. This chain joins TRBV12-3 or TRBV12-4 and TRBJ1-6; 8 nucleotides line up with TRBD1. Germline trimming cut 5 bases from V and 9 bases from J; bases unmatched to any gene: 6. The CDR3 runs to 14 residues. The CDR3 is CASSPGQGVSPLHF. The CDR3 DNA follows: TGTGCCAGCAGTCCTGGACAGGGTGTTTCACCCCTCCACTTT.